The 21 T cell receptor beta chains reported below all come from one sample, sequenced in a study of cytomegalovirus exposure and HLA in healthy donors. Researchers ran the PCR with 60 Vbeta and 13 Jbeta primers. The protocol was immunoSEQ multiplex PCR, while the TCRdb copy is restricted to in-frame clones and leaves out a portion. The sample includes 150,000 or so clones, 80% to 85% of them seen just once. Sequenced sample: PBMCs. These receptors originate from a man aged 25-40 years in good health and CMV-seronegative.

The chain links TRBV27 to TRBJ1-1; TRBD1 matches 8 bases. Unmatched junction bases numbered 8, after V lost 5 bases and J lost 3 bases. CDR3 length equals 15 residues. Germline loops: CDR1 MNHEY, CDR2 SMNVEV (reference sequence). The CDR3 is CASSQQGDADTEAFF. The CDR3 DNA reads TGTGCCAGCAGTCAACAGGGGGACGCGGACACTGAAGCTTTCTTT.

The J gene is TRBJ2-1, the V gene TRBV7-9; 7 bases match TRBD1. The CDR3 extends over 16 amino acids. CDR1 SEHNR and CDR2 FQNEAQ come from the germline V gene (reference sequence). Trimming at V came to 4 bases and at J to 8 bases, leaving 14 bases not matched to a gene. This CDR3 reads CASSSLDRSVVHEQFF. The CDR3 bases are TGTGCCAGCAGCTCCTTGGACAGGTCGGTGGTCCATGAGCAGTTCTTC.

V and J are TRBV30 and TRBJ2-5; 7 nucleotides match TRBD2. The CDR3 consists of 14 residues. The germline gives CDR1 GTSNPN, CDR2 SVGIG (reference sequence). Trimming at V came to 2 bases and at J to 5 bases, leaving 8 bases not matched to a gene. The CDR3 DNA sequence: TGTGCCTGGAGTAAGACTAGGCGGGGGGAGACCCAGTACTTC. Its protein product is CAWSKTRRGETQYF.

This clone was counted a few times. This chain joins TRBV6-6 and TRBJ1-1; D ambiguous. Germline loops: CDR1 MNHNY, CDR2 SVGAGI (reference sequence). V was shortened by 2 bases and J by 5 bases, with 12 bases between the two germline ends. The CDR3 sequence is 14 residues long. The CDR3 is CASSYPGMGTEAFF. In nucleotides, the CDR3 is TGTGCCAGCAGTTACCCGGGAATGGGAACTGAAGCTTTCTTT.

The chain combines TRBV5-5 with TRBJ2-3, with 7 nucleotides matching TRBD1. The CDR3 spans 14 residues. V shed 6 bases and J 2 bases; nucleotides not matched to a gene: 6. In germline, CDR1 is SGHKS, CDR2 YYEKEE (reference sequence). CDR3 protein: CASTRDRATDTQYF. CDR3 nucleotide sequence: TGTGCCAGCACCCGGGACAGAGCCACAGATACGCAGTATTTT. The full variable domain, rest sourced from reference TRBV5-5 and TRBJ2-3, is DAGVTQSPTHLIKTRGQQVTLRCSPISGHKSVSWYQQVLGQGPQFIFQYYEKEERGRGNFPDRFSARQFPNYSSELNVNALLLGDSALYLCASTRDRATDTQYFGPGTRLTVL.

The chain couples TRBV5-6 to TRBJ2-1; D unresolved. CDR3 length: 16 residues. Germline CDR1 and CDR2: SGHDT and YYEEEE. The germline V and J ends were trimmed by 2 bases and 6 bases, with 18 bases remaining between them. CDR3 protein: CASSLRRRMRGNEQFF. The CDR3 region has the DNA TGTGCCAGCAGCTTACGTCGCCGAATGAGAGGCAATGAGCAGTTCTTC.

V and J are TRBV7-6 and TRBJ2-1, with D possibly TRBD2 on 5 matching bases. The CDR3 runs to 14 residues. Germline CDR1 and CDR2: SGHVS and FNYEAQ. V was trimmed by 3 bases and J by 10 bases, leaving 16 bases between them. The CDR3 here is CASSFQPASSEQFF. CDR3 DNA: TGTGCCAGCAGCTTTCAACCAGCTAGCTCCGAGCAGTTCTTC.

V and J are TRBV27 and TRBJ1-6; possibly TRBD1 for D (6 bases). Germline V gene lookup returns CDR1 MNHEY and CDR2 SMNVEV (reference sequence). This CDR3 contains 14 residues. Trimming took off 2 bases at V and 14 bases at J, with 16 bases between the two ends. In DNA form, the CDR3 reads TGTGCCAGCAGTTTAGGCAGGGCGGGGGCGGCCCTCCACTTT. Its translation: CASSLGRAGAALHF.

This clone has only one observation. V gene TRBV5-8 combines with J gene TRBJ2-1; D not resolved. The germline V gene encodes CDR1 SGHTS and CDR2 YDEGEE. V was shortened by 1 base and J by 2 bases, with 16 bases between the two germline ends. The CDR3 consists of 17 residues. This chain's CDR3 is CASSLLGAGPAYNEQFF. CDR3 bases: TGTGCCAGCAGCTTGCTGGGTGCTGGGCCCGCCTACAATGAGCAGTTCTTC.

The chain recombines TRBV6-1 with TRBJ1-6; D is ambiguous. CDR3 length equals 17 residues. Germline values: CDR1 MNHNS, CDR2 SASEGT. Trimming shortened V by 3 bases and J by 6 bases, and 18 bases separated the two germline ends. As DNA, the CDR3 is TGTGCCAGCAGTGAGAGGCGAGGAGCCGGCCTTAATTCACCCCTCCACTTT. Amino acid sequence: CASSERRGAGLNSPLHF.

This rearrangement joins TRBV28 to TRBJ1-2; D remains ambiguous. Germline V lookup: CDR1 MDHEN, CDR2 SYDVKM. The CDR3 has 15 residues. Trimming removed 5 bases from V and 3 bases from J, with 16 bases in between. CDR3 bases: TGTGCCAGCAGTACCCAACTGGCGGGGTACTATGGCTACACCTTC. It yields the protein CASSTQLAGYYGYTF.

The V call is TRBV5-4, the J call TRBJ2-5; D might be TRBD1 (5 bases). Near its end, the DNA agrees better with TRBJ2-7, so the J call may be wrong. The CDR3 length is 14 residues. Germline CDR1 is SGHNT and CDR2 is YYREEE (reference sequence). The CDR3: CASSLSTGSDEQYF. CDR3 DNA sequence: TGTGCCAGCAGCCTATCTACAGGTTCCGACGAGCAGTACTTC.

The V call is TRBV7-3, the J call TRBJ2-5; possible D gene TRBD1, 5 bases. CDR3 size: 13 residues. V lost 4 bases and J lost 1, with 7 bases in between. The V gene's germline CDR1 is SGHTA and CDR2 FQGTGA. The CDR3 region is CASSSRVQETQYF. The CDR3 DNA follows: TGTGCCAGCAGCTCCAGGGTCCAAGAGACCCAGTACTTC.

This sequence joins TRBV7-8 and TRBJ1-2, with 8 bases lining up with TRBD1. The CDR3 spans 16 residues. The V and J ends lost 3 bases and 4 bases, in that order; junction bases with no gene match: 10. Germline V CDR1 and CDR2: SGHVS, FQNEAQ. CDR3 in amino acids: CASSLRPDRAVYGYTF. The DNA for the CDR3 is TGTGCCAGCAGCTTGAGGCCGGACAGGGCGGTCTATGGCTACACCTTC. Combining the CDR3 with reference TRBV7-8 and TRBJ1-2 gives the whole variable domain GAGVSQSPRYKVAKRGQDVALRCDPISGHVSLFWYQQALGQGPEFLTYFQNEAQLDKSGLPSDRFFAERPEGSVSTLKIQRTQQEDSAVYLCASSLRPDRAVYGYTFGSGTRLTVV.

The chain links TRBV6-4 to TRBJ1-2; TRBD1 aligns across 11 bases. V was clipped by 7 bases and J by 5 bases; unmatched bases: 6. CDR3 size: 14 residues. The germline V gene has CDR1 MRHNA and CDR2 SNTAGT. CDR3 DNA sequence: TGTGCCAGCAATCCGGGACAGGGGGGATATGGCTACACCTTC. Protein: CASNPGQGGYGYTF.

V gene TRBV5-6 combines with J gene TRBJ1-2; the D gene is possibly TRBD1 (5 bases). Germline V gives CDR1 SGHDT, CDR2 YYEEEE. V lost 0 bases, J lost 8 bases, and 17 bases lay in between. The CDR3 sequence is 15 residues long. The CDR3 region is CASSLAAGWGGGYTF. CDR3 DNA: TGTGCCAGCAGCTTGGCGGCAGGGTGGGGAGGCGGCTACACCTTC.

V usage is TRBV29-1 and J usage is TRBJ2-1; tentative D call: TRBD1 (5 bases). V was pared by 2 bases and J by 3 bases, with 11 bases between. The germline CDR1 and CDR2 sequences are SQVTM and ANQGSEA. This CDR3 region has 14 residues. The CDR3 loop reads CSVELGLGYNEQFF. The CDR3 nucleotides read TGCAGCGTTGAATTGGGGCTTGGCTACAATGAGCAGTTCTTC.

The chain has TRBV5-1 and TRBJ1-6, with 8 bases that match TRBD1. The CDR3 has 16 residues. V was clipped by 0 bases and J by 1 base; unmatched bases: 0. Germline assignment: CDR1 SGHRS and CDR2 YFSETQ. This CDR3 is CASSLGTGSYNSPLHF. The CDR3 nucleotides read TGCGCCAGCAGCTTGGGGACAGGGTCCTATAATTCACCCCTCCACTTT. The variable domain in full, completed from reference TRBV5-1 and TRBJ1-6, reads KAGVTQTPRYLIKTRGQQVTLSCSPISGHRSVSWYQQTPGQGLQFLFEYFSETQRNKGNFPGRFSGRQFSNSRSEMNVSTLELGDSALYLCASSLGTGSYNSPLHFGNGTRLTVT.

This clone was seen a few times. The V and J genes are TRBV4-2 and TRBJ1-4, with 9 bases that match TRBD1. The germline CDR1 and CDR2 sequences are LGHNA and YNFKEQ. V lost 1 base, J lost 8 bases, and 2 bases stayed unmatched. The CDR3 is 14 residues long. CDR3 in amino acids: CASSQVGTGEKLFF. CDR3 nucleotides: TGTGCCAGCAGCCAAGTCGGGACAGGGGAAAAACTGTTTTTT.

The chain links TRBV4-1 to TRBJ2-7, with 8 bases matching TRBD1. Germline CDR1 reads MGHRA; CDR2 reads YSYEKL. There are 16 residues in the CDR3. V lost 2 bases to trimming and J lost 3 bases; unmatched junction nucleotides: 9. The chain's CDR3 is CASSQSPGQGLYEQYF. The CDR3, as DNA: TGCGCCAGCAGCCAAAGCCCAGGACAGGGACTCTACGAGCAGTACTTC.

The chain employs TRBV6-1 and TRBJ1-2; D perhaps matches TRBD1 (6 bases). This CDR3 comprises 14 residues. The V gene's germline CDR1 is MNHNS and CDR2 SASEGT. The germline V and J ends were trimmed by 2 bases and 3 bases, with 10 bases remaining between them. CDR3 in DNA: TGTGCCAGCAGTGAAACACAGGGAGACTATGGCTACACCTTC. Its translation is CASSETQGDYGYTF.